The rows below give T cell receptor beta chains drawn from one sample of a study of T cells in Graves' hyperthyroidism and ophthalmopathy. Using its own MiXCR run on the multiplex PCR reads, TCRdb lists one record per CDR3 protein. The table shows hundreds of thousands of distinct CDR3 sequences, with 14% occurring only once. The sequenced sample was blood. Receptors were obtained from a woman aged 18-35 years with Graves' hyperthyroidism. CDR3s include the opening cysteine and the closing phenylalanine or tryptophan. The D gene is left open where the match is weak. The size field is filled for only some rows; it gives once, few, many or a size class.

j_call: TRBJ1-1; d_call: NA; v_call: TRBV3-1; clone_size: many; cdr3_aa: CASSQEGAGTKAEAFF; cdr3_nt: TGTGCCAGCAGCCAAGAGGGGGCAGGCACTAAGGCTGAAGCTTTCTTT
j_call: TRBJ1-6; d_call: NA; v_call: TRBV10-2; clone_size: few; cdr3_aa: CASSESRSSNSPLHF; cdr3_nt: TGCGCCAGCAGTGAGTCCCGATCGTCCAATTCACCCCTCCACTTT
j_call: TRBJ2-7; d_call: TRBD1; v_call: TRBV20-1; clone_size: many; cdr3_aa: CSASLRTGLNEQYF; cdr3_nt: TGCAGTGCTAGTTTAAGGACAGGGCTCAACGAGCAGTACTTC
j_call: TRBJ2-1; d_call: NA; v_call: TRBV4-2; clone_size: NA; cdr3_aa: CASSPTGGLGDYNEQFF; cdr3_nt: TGTGCCAGCAGCCCGACTGGTGGGTTGGGGGATTACAATGAGCAGTTCTTC
j_call: TRBJ1-1; d_call: NA; v_call: TRBV10-3; clone_size: many; cdr3_aa: CATGQGGTTEAFF; cdr3_nt: TGTGCCACCGGGCAGGGTGGCACCACTGAAGCTTTCTTT
j_call: TRBJ2-7; d_call: NA; v_call: TRBV25-1; clone_size: NA; cdr3_aa: CASSENAPGVPYEQYF; cdr3_nt: TGTGCCAGCAGTGAAAACGCGCCAGGAGTGCCCTACGAGCAGTACTTC
j_call: TRBJ2-4; d_call: NA; v_call: TRBV28; clone_size: many; cdr3_aa: CASRSRAPGNIQYF; cdr3_nt: TGTGCCAGCAGGAGTAGGGCCCCGGGGAACATTCAGTACTTC
j_call: TRBJ2-1; d_call: NA; v_call: TRBV3-1; clone_size: NA; cdr3_aa: CASSQDLETQETQFF; cdr3_nt: TGTGCCAGCAGCCAAGATCTAGAGACACAAGAGACCCAGTTCTTC
j_call: TRBJ2-5; d_call: NA; v_call: TRBV20-1; clone_size: many; cdr3_aa: CSAMPLPSGSTETQYF; cdr3_nt: TGCAGTGCTATGCCCCTTCCTTCGGGAAGCACCGAGACCCAGTACTTC
j_call: TRBJ2-7; d_call: NA; v_call: TRBV19; clone_size: few; cdr3_aa: CASSIDRRDSYEQYF; cdr3_nt: TGTGCCAGTAGTATAGATCGCAGGGACTCCTACGAGCAGTACTTC
j_call: TRBJ2-7; d_call: TRBD2; v_call: TRBV12-3/TRBV12-4; clone_size: many; cdr3_aa: CASSLGGSVSYEQYF; cdr3_nt: TGTGCCAGCAGTTTGGGCGGGAGTGTCTCCTACGAGCAGTACTTC
j_call: TRBJ1-4; d_call: NA; v_call: TRBV6-6; clone_size: few; cdr3_aa: CASSYATGRANEKLFF; cdr3_nt: TGTGCCAGCAGTTACGCGACAGGTCGGGCTAATGAAAAACTGTTTTTT
j_call: TRBJ1-6; d_call: TRBD1; v_call: TRBV12-3/TRBV12-4; clone_size: NA; cdr3_aa: CASSFTPGQRNSPLHF; cdr3_nt: TGTGCCAGCAGTTTCACCCCGGGACAGAGAAATTCACCCCTCCACTTT
j_call: TRBJ2-4; d_call: NA; v_call: TRBV27; clone_size: NA; cdr3_aa: CASSLAAKNIQYF; cdr3_nt: TGTGCCAGCAGTTTAGCGGCCAAAAACATTCAGTACTTC
j_call: TRBJ1-1; d_call: NA; v_call: TRBV12-3/TRBV12-4; clone_size: NA; cdr3_aa: CASRVGGVTEAFF; cdr3_nt: TGTGCCAGCCGAGTGGGGGGGGTCACTGAAGCTTTCTTT
j_call: TRBJ2-1; d_call: NA; v_call: TRBV2; clone_size: many; cdr3_aa: CASSDQAERYNEQFF; cdr3_nt: TGTGCCAGCAGTGACCAAGCGGAGCGTTACAATGAGCAGTTCTTC
j_call: TRBJ2-7; d_call: TRBD1; v_call: TRBV7-8; clone_size: NA; cdr3_aa: CASSFGTAYYEQYF; cdr3_nt: TGTGCCAGCAGCTTCGGGACAGCTTACTACGAGCAGTACTTC
j_call: TRBJ2-1; d_call: NA; v_call: TRBV24-1; clone_size: many; cdr3_aa: CATRGTIGSEQFF; cdr3_nt: TGTGCCACCAGGGGCACTATAGGCAGTGAGCAGTTCTTC
j_call: TRBJ1-3; d_call: NA; v_call: TRBV6-5; clone_size: many; cdr3_aa: CASSYSPSGSGNTIYF; cdr3_nt: TGTGCCAGCAGTTACAGCCCCAGTGGCTCTGGAAACACCATATATTTT
j_call: TRBJ2-1; d_call: TRBD2; v_call: TRBV27; clone_size: NA; cdr3_aa: CASSWRGGTNEQFF; cdr3_nt: TGTGCCAGCTCGTGGCGGGGGGGTACCAATGAGCAGTTCTTC
j_call: TRBJ1-6; d_call: NA; v_call: TRBV27; clone_size: few; cdr3_aa: CASRDNAGESPLHF; cdr3_nt: TGTGCCAGCAGGGATAATGCGGGGGAGTCACCCCTCCACTTT
j_call: TRBJ1-1; d_call: NA; v_call: TRBV20-1; clone_size: NA; cdr3_aa: CSARGLLRAFF; cdr3_nt: TGCAGTGCTAGGGGATTACTAAGAGCTTTCTTT
j_call: TRBJ1-6; d_call: TRBD1; v_call: TRBV19; clone_size: many; cdr3_aa: CASTLGTGGNSPLHF; cdr3_nt: TGTGCCAGCACGCTTGGGACAGGAGGAAATTCACCCCTCCACTTT
j_call: TRBJ2-5; d_call: TRBD2; v_call: TRBV30; clone_size: many; cdr3_aa: CAAAPDSGGETQYF; cdr3_nt: TGTGCCGCCGCCCCTGATAGCGGGGGAGAGACCCAGTACTTC
j_call: TRBJ2-7; d_call: NA; v_call: TRBV24-1; clone_size: NA; cdr3_aa: CATSDPQSYEQYF; cdr3_nt: TGTGCCACCAGTGATCCCCAGTCCTACGAGCAGTACTTC
j_call: TRBJ2-1; d_call: NA; v_call: TRBV19; clone_size: NA; cdr3_aa: CASSIWSGYYNEQFF; cdr3_nt: TGTGCCAGTAGTATATGGAGCGGCTATTACAATGAGCAGTTCTTC
j_call: TRBJ1-4; d_call: NA; v_call: TRBV7-9; clone_size: NA; cdr3_aa: CASSSWGEEKLFF; cdr3_nt: TGTGCCAGCAGCTCATGGGGCGAGGAAAAACTGTTTTTT
j_call: TRBJ2-7; d_call: TRBD2; v_call: TRBV18; clone_size: NA; cdr3_aa: CASSPKELAGGADEQYF; cdr3_nt: TGTGCCAGCTCACCAAAGGAGCTAGCGGGAGGAGCAGACGAGCAGTACTTC
j_call: TRBJ1-2; d_call: NA; v_call: TRBV9; clone_size: few; cdr3_aa: CASSDRVSNYGYTF; cdr3_nt: TGTGCCAGCAGCGATCGGGTTAGCAACTATGGCTACACCTTC
j_call: TRBJ1-1; d_call: TRBD1; v_call: TRBV15; clone_size: few; cdr3_aa: CATSADRSNTEAFF; cdr3_nt: TGTGCCACCAGCGCGGACAGGTCGAACACTGAAGCTTTCTTT
j_call: TRBJ1-1; d_call: NA; v_call: TRBV7-2; clone_size: NA; cdr3_aa: CASRLIGENTEAFF; cdr3_nt: TGTGCCAGCAGACTCATCGGGGAGAACACTGAAGCTTTCTTT
j_call: TRBJ2-4; d_call: NA; v_call: TRBV10-3; clone_size: few; cdr3_aa: CAIRDPGWTKNIQYF; cdr3_nt: TGTGCCATCAGGGACCCAGGGTGGACCAAAAACATTCAGTACTTC
j_call: TRBJ2-1; d_call: TRBD2; v_call: TRBV6-1; clone_size: few; cdr3_aa: CASSERLAGGNSEQFF; cdr3_nt: TGTGCCAGCAGTGAAAGACTAGCGGGAGGAAACAGTGAGCAGTTCTTC
j_call: TRBJ2-3; d_call: NA; v_call: TRBV12-3/TRBV12-4; clone_size: NA; cdr3_aa: CASSLIAPNTASTDTQYF; cdr3_nt: TGTGCCAGCAGTTTGATCGCCCCGAATACGGCTAGCACAGATACGCAGTATTTT
j_call: TRBJ2-7; d_call: NA; v_call: TRBV20-1; clone_size: few; cdr3_aa: CSARDFAREAEQYF; cdr3_nt: TGCAGTGCTAGAGATTTTGCTAGGGAGGCCGAGCAGTACTTC
j_call: TRBJ2-5; d_call: TRBD1; v_call: TRBV9; clone_size: NA; cdr3_aa: CASSVVRCLIRDREDETQYF; cdr3_nt: TGTGCCAGCAGCGTAGTGCGATGTTTGATAAGGGACAGGGAGGATGAGACCCAGTACTTC
j_call: TRBJ2-2; d_call: TRBD2; v_call: TRBV12-3/TRBV12-4; clone_size: NA; cdr3_aa: CASSLLPGLAGGELFF; cdr3_nt: TGTGCCAGCAGTTTATTACCGGGACTAGCGGGAGGGGAGCTGTTTTTT
j_call: TRBJ1-2; d_call: NA; v_call: TRBV29-1; clone_size: NA; cdr3_aa: CSVETMSGYTF; cdr3_nt: TGCAGCGTTGAGACCATGAGTGGCTACACCTTC
j_call: TRBJ2-1; d_call: NA; v_call: TRBV7-9; clone_size: NA; cdr3_aa: CASSLDTGGEQFF; cdr3_nt: TGTGCCAGCAGCTTAGATACGGGGGGCGAGCAGTTCTTC
j_call: TRBJ1-1; d_call: TRBD1; v_call: TRBV18; clone_size: few; cdr3_aa: CASSPQGGLDTEAFF; cdr3_nt: TGTGCCAGCTCACCACAAGGGGGCTTGGACACTGAAGCTTTCTTT
j_call: TRBJ2-7; d_call: NA; v_call: TRBV7-2; clone_size: NA; cdr3_aa: CASSFQVYEQYF; cdr3_nt: TGTGCCAGCAGCTTCCAGGTCTACGAGCAGTACTTC
j_call: TRBJ2-3; d_call: NA; v_call: TRBV28; clone_size: many; cdr3_aa: CASSSPSPGTDTQYF; cdr3_nt: TGTGCCAGCAGCTCACCTAGTCCCGGAACAGATACGCAGTATTTT
j_call: TRBJ2-3; d_call: NA; v_call: TRBV30; clone_size: NA; cdr3_aa: CAWSVGGSLTDTQYF; cdr3_nt: TGTGCCTGGAGTGTAGGGGGAAGTCTGACAGATACGCAGTATTTT
j_call: TRBJ2-1; d_call: NA; v_call: TRBV20-1; clone_size: NA; cdr3_aa: CSASRGGWKFF; cdr3_nt: TGCAGTGCTTCAAGAGGGGGGTGGAAGTTCTTC
j_call: TRBJ2-3; d_call: NA; v_call: TRBV19; clone_size: NA; cdr3_aa: CASSVRLVDTQYF; cdr3_nt: TGTGCCAGTAGTGTTCGATTAGTTGATACGCAGTATTTT
j_call: TRBJ2-5; d_call: NA; v_call: TRBV7-9; clone_size: NA; cdr3_aa: CASSPLDGLETQYF; cdr3_nt: TGTGCCAGCAGCCCCTTAGACGGTCTTGAGACCCAGTACTTC
j_call: TRBJ2-7; d_call: TRBD2; v_call: TRBV28; clone_size: many; cdr3_aa: CASSSLAGELSYEQYF; cdr3_nt: TGTGCCAGCAGTTCCTTAGCGGGAGAGCTCTCCTACGAGCAGTACTTC
j_call: TRBJ2-6; d_call: NA; v_call: TRBV11-2; clone_size: many; cdr3_aa: CASSRITGANVLTF; cdr3_nt: TGTGCCAGCAGCCGGATAACTGGGGCCAACGTCCTGACTTTC
j_call: TRBJ2-1; d_call: TRBD2; v_call: TRBV7-8; clone_size: many; cdr3_aa: CASSYPLGRERRRQFF; cdr3_nt: TGTGCCAGCAGCTACCCCCTTGGGCGGGAGAGGCGACGGCAGTTCTTC
j_call: TRBJ2-3; d_call: TRBD2; v_call: TRBV20-1; clone_size: NA; cdr3_aa: CSAGRLAGPDTQYF; cdr3_nt: TGCAGTGCGGGGAGACTAGCGGGGCCAGATACGCAGTATTTT
j_call: TRBJ2-3; d_call: NA; v_call: TRBV11-2; clone_size: many; cdr3_aa: CASSPRGRDTDTQYF; cdr3_nt: TGTGCCAGCAGCCCCCGAGGCCGAGACACAGATACGCAGTATTTT